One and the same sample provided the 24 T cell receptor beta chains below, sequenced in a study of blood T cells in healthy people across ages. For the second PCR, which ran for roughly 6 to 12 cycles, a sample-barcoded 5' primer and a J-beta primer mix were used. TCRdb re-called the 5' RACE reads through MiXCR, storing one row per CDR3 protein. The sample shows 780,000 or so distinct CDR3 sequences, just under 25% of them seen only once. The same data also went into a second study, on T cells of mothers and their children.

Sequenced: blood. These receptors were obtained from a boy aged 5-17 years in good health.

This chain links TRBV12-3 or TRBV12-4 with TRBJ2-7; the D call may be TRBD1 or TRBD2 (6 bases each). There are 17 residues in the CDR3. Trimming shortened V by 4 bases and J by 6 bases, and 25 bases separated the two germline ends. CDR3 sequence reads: CASSSVPRGKGVSEQYF. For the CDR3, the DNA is TGTGCCAGCAGTTCGGTTCCCCGGGGGAAGGGGGTCTCCGAGCAGTACTTC.

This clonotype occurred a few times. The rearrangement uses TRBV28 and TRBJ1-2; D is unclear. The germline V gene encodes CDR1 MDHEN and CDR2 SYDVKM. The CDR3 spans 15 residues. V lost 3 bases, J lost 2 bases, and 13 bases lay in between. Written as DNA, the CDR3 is TGTGCCAGCAGTTTCCCCTTAAGTGGAAACTATGGCTACACCTTC. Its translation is CASSFPLSGNYGYTF.

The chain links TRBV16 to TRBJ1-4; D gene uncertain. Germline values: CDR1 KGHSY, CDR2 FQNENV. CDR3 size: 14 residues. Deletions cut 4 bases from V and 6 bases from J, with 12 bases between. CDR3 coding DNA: TGTGCCAGCAGCCCCCCGGGATTATATGAAAAACTGTTTTTT. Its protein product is CASSPPGLYEKLFF.

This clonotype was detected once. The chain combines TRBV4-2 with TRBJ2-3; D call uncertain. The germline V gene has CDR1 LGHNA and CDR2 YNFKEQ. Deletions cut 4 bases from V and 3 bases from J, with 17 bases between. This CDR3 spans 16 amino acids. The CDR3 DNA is TGTGCCAGCAGCCCCATATATGTCGCGGTAACAGATACGCAGTATTTT. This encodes CASSPIYVAVTDTQYF.

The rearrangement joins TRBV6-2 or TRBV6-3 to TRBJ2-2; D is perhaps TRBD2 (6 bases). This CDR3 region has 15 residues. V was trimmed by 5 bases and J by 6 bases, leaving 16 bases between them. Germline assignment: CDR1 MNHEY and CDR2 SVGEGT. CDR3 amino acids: CASSPLAVNAGELFF. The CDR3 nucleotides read TGTGCCAGCAGTCCCTTAGCGGTTAATGCCGGGGAGCTGTTTTTT.

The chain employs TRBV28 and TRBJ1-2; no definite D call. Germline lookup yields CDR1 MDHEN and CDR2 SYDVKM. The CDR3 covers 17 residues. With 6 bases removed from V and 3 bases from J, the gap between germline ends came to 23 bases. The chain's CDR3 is CASRMLLLVTADYGYTF. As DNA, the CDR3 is TGTGCCAGCAGAATGTTGCTTTTGGTGACCGCTGACTATGGCTACACCTTC.

CDR3 DNA: TGCAGCGTTGTCCCAGGGACAGGGGATGAGCAGTTCTTC. The encoded protein is CSVVPGTGDEQFF. The V gene is TRBV29-1, the J gene TRBJ2-1; 10 nucleotides match TRBD1. This CDR3 has 13 amino acids. V lost 4 bases, J lost 8 bases, and 5 bases stayed unmatched. Germline assignment: CDR1 SQVTM and CDR2 ANQGSEA.

As DNA, the CDR3 is TGTGCCAGCAGTTTCGCGGGGCTCAGCACAGATACGCAGTATTTT. This gives the protein CASSFAGLSTDTQYF. The chain recombines TRBV28 with TRBJ2-3, with D possibly matching TRBD2 (6 bases). The CDR3 is made up of 15 amino acids. In germline, CDR1 is MDHEN, CDR2 SYDVKM. The V end was cut by 3 bases, the J end by 0 bases, with 10 bases between.

The CDR3 region has the DNA TGTGCCAGCAGCTTAGGGTGGGGACCAGATCAGGATACGCAGTATTTT. Translation: CASSLGWGPDQDTQYF. V and J are TRBV7-6 and TRBJ2-3; D may be TRBD1 or TRBD2 (5 bases each). Germline loops: CDR1 SGHVS, CDR2 FNYEAQ. The CDR3 length is 16 residues. With 1 base removed from V and 6 bases from J, the gap between germline ends came to 17 bases.

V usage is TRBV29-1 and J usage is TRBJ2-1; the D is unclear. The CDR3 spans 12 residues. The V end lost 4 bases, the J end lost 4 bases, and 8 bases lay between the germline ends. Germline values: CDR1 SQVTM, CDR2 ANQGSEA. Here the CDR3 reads CSVVVQYNEQFF. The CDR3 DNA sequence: TGCAGCGTTGTTGTGCAGTACAATGAGCAGTTCTTC.

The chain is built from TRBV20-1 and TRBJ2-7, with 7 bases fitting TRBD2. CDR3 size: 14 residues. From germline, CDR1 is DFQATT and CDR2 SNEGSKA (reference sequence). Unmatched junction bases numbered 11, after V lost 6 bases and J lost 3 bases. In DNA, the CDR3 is TGCAGTGCCGGAAGCGGGGAGGGCGTCTACGAGCAGTACTTC. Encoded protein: CSAGSGEGVYEQYF.

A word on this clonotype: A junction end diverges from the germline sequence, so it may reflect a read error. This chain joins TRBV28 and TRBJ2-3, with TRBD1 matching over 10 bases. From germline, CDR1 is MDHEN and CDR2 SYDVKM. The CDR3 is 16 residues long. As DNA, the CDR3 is TGTGCCAGCAGTTCGTCGGGACAGGGGACCACAGATACGCAATATTTT. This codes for CASSSSGQGTTDTQYF.

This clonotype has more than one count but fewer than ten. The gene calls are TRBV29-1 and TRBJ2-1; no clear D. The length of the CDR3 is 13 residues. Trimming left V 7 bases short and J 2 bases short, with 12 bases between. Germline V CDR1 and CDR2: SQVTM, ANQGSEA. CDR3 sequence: CSAAVRTYNEQFF. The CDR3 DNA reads TGCAGCGCCGCAGTGAGAACCTACAATGAGCAGTTCTTC.

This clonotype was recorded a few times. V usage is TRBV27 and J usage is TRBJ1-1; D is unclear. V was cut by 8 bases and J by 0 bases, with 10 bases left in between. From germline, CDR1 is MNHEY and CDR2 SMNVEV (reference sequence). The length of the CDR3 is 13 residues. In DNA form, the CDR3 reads TGTGCCAGCGGCTCACAAATGAACACTGAAGCTTTCTTT. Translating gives CASGSQMNTEAFF.

In DNA, the CDR3 is TGTGCCATCAGTGAACAAGTCCTTCGGCCTGAAGCTTTCTTT. Its translation is CAISEQVLRPEAFF. The V and J genes are TRBV10-3 and TRBJ1-1; D is uncertain. This CDR3 spans 14 amino acids. V lost 3 bases and J 6 bases, leaving 14 bases between the germline ends. CDR1 and CDR2 from the germline V gene are ENHRY and SYGVKD.

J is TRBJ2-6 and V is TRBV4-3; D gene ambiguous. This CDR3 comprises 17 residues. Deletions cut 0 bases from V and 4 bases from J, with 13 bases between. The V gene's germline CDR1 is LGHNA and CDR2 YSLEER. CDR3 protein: CASSQDPRTSGANVLTF. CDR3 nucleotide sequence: TGCGCCAGCAGCCAAGATCCAAGGACCTCCGGGGCCAACGTCCTGACTTTC.

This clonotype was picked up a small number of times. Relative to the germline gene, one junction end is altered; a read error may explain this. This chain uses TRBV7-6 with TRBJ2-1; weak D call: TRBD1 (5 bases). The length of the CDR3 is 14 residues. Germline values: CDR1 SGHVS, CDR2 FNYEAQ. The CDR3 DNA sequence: TGTGCCTGCAGCTTAGAAATTAGGGGTAATGAGCAGTTCTTC. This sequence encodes CACSLEIRGNEQFF.

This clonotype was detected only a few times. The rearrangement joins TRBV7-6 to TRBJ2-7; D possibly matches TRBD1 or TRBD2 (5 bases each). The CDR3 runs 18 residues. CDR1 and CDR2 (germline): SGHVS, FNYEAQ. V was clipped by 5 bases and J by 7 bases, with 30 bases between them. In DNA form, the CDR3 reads TGTGCCAGCAGCGCAAGGGGCCCATCGACGGTGACCCAGCGGGAGCAGTACTTC. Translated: CASSARGPSTVTQREQYF.

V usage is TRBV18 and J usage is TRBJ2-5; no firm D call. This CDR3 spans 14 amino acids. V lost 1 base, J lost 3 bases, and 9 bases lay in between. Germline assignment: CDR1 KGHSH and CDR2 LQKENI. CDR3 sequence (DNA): TGTGCCAGCTCACCACAATCGCCCAAAGAGACCCAGTACTTC. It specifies CASSPQSPKETQYF.

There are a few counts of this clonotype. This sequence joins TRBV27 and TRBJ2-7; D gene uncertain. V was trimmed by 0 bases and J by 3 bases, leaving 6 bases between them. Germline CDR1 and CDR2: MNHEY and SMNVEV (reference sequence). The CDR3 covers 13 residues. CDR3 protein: CASSLSAYYEQYF. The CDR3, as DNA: TGTGCCAGCAGTTTATCTGCCTACTACGAGCAGTACTTC.

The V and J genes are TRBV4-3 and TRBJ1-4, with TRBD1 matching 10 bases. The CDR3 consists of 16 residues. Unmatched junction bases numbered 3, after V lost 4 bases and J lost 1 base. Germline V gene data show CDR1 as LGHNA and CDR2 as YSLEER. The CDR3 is CASSPGQGVTNEKLFF. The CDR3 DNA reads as TGCGCCAGCAGCCCCGGACAGGGGGTAACTAATGAAAAACTGTTTTTT.

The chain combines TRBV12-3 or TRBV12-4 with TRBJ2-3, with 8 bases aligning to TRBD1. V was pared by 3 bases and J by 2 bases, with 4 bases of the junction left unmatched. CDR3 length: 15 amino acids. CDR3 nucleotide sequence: TGTGCCAGCAGTTTTGGGACAGGCGACACAGATACGCAGTATTTT. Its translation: CASSFGTGDTDTQYF.

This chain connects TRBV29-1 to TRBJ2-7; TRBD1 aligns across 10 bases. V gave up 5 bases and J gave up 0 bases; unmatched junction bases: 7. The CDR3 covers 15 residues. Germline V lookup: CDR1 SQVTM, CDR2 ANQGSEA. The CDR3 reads CSVRRGDRGSYEQYF. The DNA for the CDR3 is TGCAGCGTTCGGAGGGGGGACAGGGGCTCCTACGAGCAGTACTTC.

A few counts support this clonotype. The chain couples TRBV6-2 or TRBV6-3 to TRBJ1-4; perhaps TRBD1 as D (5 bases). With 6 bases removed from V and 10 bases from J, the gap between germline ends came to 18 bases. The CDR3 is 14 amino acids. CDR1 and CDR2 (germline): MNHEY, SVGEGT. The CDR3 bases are TGTGCCAGCAGAGAACGGGACGACCAGGGAAAACTGTTTTTT. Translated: CASRERDDQGKLFF.